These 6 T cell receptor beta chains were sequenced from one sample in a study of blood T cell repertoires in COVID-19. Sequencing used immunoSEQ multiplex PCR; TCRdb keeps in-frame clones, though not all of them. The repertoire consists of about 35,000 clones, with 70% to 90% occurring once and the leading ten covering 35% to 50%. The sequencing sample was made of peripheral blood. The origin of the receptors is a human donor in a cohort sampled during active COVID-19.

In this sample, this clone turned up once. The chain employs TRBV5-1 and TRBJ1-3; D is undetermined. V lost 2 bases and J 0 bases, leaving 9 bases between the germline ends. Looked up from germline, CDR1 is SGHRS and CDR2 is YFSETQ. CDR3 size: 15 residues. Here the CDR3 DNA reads TGCGCCAGCAGCTTACTTGGTGACTCTGGAAACACCATATATTTT. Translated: CASSLLGDSGNTIYF.

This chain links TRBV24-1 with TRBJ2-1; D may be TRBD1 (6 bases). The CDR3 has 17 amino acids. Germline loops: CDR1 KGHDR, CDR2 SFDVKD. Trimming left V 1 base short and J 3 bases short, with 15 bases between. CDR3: CATSDFKDRIYYNEQFF. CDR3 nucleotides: TGTGCCACCAGTGATTTTAAAGACAGGATTTACTACAATGAGCAGTTCTTC.

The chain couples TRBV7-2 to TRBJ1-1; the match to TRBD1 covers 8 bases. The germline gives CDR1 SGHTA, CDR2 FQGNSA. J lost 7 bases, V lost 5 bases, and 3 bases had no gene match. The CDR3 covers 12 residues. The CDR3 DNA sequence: TGTGCCAGCAGCCGGACAGGGATTGAAGCTTTCTTT. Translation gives CASSRTGIEAFF.

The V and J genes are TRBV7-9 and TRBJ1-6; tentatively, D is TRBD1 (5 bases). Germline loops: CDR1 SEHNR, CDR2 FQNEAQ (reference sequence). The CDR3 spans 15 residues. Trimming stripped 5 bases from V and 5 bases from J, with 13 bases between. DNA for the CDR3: TGTGCCAGCAGCGCGGGGGGTAATCATAATTCACCCCTCCACTTT. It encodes CASSAGGNHNSPLHF.

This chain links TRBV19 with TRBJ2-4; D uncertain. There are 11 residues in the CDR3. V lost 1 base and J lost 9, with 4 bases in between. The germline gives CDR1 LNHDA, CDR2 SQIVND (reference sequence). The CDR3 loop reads CASSIVGIQYF. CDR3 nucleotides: TGTGCCAGTAGTATAGTCGGCATTCAGTACTTC.

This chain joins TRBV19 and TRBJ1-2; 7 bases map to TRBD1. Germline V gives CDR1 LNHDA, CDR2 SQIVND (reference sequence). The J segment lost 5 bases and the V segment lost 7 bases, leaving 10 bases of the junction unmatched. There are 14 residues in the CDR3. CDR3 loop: CASTRGTAVYGYTF. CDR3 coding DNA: TGTGCCAGTACTAGAGGGACAGCAGTTTATGGCTACACCTTC.